This paragraph reports one TCR beta chain. The record originates from a study of blood T cell repertoires in COVID-19. Study as a whole: Acute-phase and convalescent COVID-19 samples originated in the United States, Italy and Spain. In each case, the material was cDNA or gDNA derived from T cells, B-cell-depleted T cells, or PBMCs.

In the study's own analysis: Estimated nucleated cell counts came from reference gene primer amplification. The method was immunoSEQ multiplex PCR; TCRdb's version includes in-frame clones alone and lacks a portion of them. From that table come the V and J calls and clone size; the DNA was used to work out D and trimming. Altogether about 150,000 clones are present, more than 65% being singletons, with the ten largest covering more than 9%. With V trimmed by 10 bases and J by 3 bases, 7 bases remained unmatched. Germline V gives CDR1 SNHLY, CDR2 FYNNEI. This CDR3 has 14 residues. Sequenced material: peripheral blood. The V gene is TRBV2, the J gene TRBJ1-5; 9 positions agree with TRBD1. The origin of this receptor is a woman older than 75 with active or convalescent COVID-19. The DNA of the CDR3 is TGTGCCACCAAAGACAGGGGGACCAATCAGCCCCAGCATTTT. The encoded protein is CATKDRGTNQPQHF.